These 26 T cell receptor beta chains originate from one sample sequenced in a study of Ad26.COV2.S vaccination and SARS-CoV-2 variants. TCRdb's table, derived via immunoSEQ multiplex PCR, lists solely in-frame clones and lacks some. The sample lists approximately 300,000 clones; around 81% were seen once. Treatment indicated: 19 received Ad26.COV2.S at low or high dose, single or two shots; about 5 received placebo; per-sample allocation not given. Collection of the samples took place on day 63 after the first injection of vaccine or placebo. The sequenced sample was peripheral blood, obtained in a trial of Ad26.COV2.S vaccine versus placebo. The receptor set was obtained from a person between 18 and 65 years old who received the Ad26.COV2.S COVID-19 vaccine or a placebo.

The chain combines TRBV11-2 with TRBJ1-2, with a possible D match to TRBD1 (5 bases). Between the trimmed V and J ends, which lost 1 base and 3 bases, there was a span of 6 bases. This CDR3 region has 13 residues. Per the germline V gene, CDR1 is SGHAT and CDR2 is FQNNGV. For the CDR3, the DNA is TGTGCCAGCAGCTTAGGACAGTACTATGGCTACACCTTC. This sequence encodes CASSLGQYYGYTF. The variable domain in full, with the rest retrieved from reference TRBV11-2 and TRBJ1-2, is EAGVAQSPRYKIIEKRQSVAFWCNPISGHATLYWYQQILGQGPKLLIQFQNNGVVDDSQLPKDRFSAERLKGVDSTLKIQPAKLEDSAVYLCASSLGQYYGYTFGSGTRLTVV.

The chain employs TRBV7-9 and TRBJ1-6, with a tentative D call TRBD1 (6 bases). Germline V gives CDR1 SEHNR, CDR2 FQNEAQ (reference sequence). CDR3 length: 15 residues. V was trimmed by 4 bases and J by 4 bases, leaving 11 bases between them. As DNA, the CDR3 is TGTGCCAGCAGCTCCGCGGGGGCGTATAATTCACCCCTCCACTTT. Translation gives CASSSAGAYNSPLHF.

CDR3 protein: CASSRTTRAGSDTQYF. The CDR3 DNA is TGTGCCAGCAGCCGAACCACTAGGGCGGGCTCAGATACGCAGTATTTT. The chain joins TRBV5-4 to TRBJ2-3; D perhaps matches TRBD2 (5 bases). CDR1 is SGHNT, CDR2 YYREEE, per germline (reference sequence). This CDR3 is 16 amino acids long. Trimming stripped 4 bases from V and 4 bases from J, with 19 bases between. Complete variable domain (other parts from reference TRBV5-4 and TRBJ2-3): ETGVTQSPTHLIKTRGQQVTLRCSSQSGHNTVSWYQQALGQGPQFIFQYYREEENGRGNFPPRFSGLQFPNYSSELNVNALELDDSALYLCASSRTTRAGSDTQYFGPGTRLTVL.

In DNA form, the CDR3 reads TGCGCCAGCAGCTTCGGACAGTACAATGAGCAGTTCTTC. It translates to CASSFGQYNEQFF. J is TRBJ2-1 and V is TRBV5-1; weak D call: TRBD1 (6 bases). The CDR3 contains 13 residues. Germline V CDR1 and CDR2: SGHRS, YFSETQ. The V end was cut by 2 bases, the J end by 4 bases, with 7 bases between. The whole variable domain, filled in from reference TRBV5-1 and TRBJ2-1, reads KAGVTQTPRYLIKTRGQQVTLSCSPISGHRSVSWYQQTPGQGLQFLFEYFSETQRNKGNFPGRFSGRQFSNSRSEMNVSTLELGDSALYLCASSFGQYNEQFFGPGTRLTVL.

As DNA, the CDR3 is TGTGCCAGCAGTTTAGCAAGGACAGGGGCCTCGGCGCAGTTCTTC. It is translated as CASSLARTGASAQFF. The chain combines TRBV28 with TRBJ2-1; 9 bases fit TRBD1. The CDR3 totals 15 residues. Trimming cost V 2 bases and J 12 bases; bases outside gene matches: 11. Germline V gene lookup returns CDR1 MDHEN and CDR2 SYDVKM.

This clone was seen only a few times. This chain connects TRBV7-3 to TRBJ1-1; D possibly corresponds to TRBD1 (5 bases). Germline assignment: CDR1 SGHTA and CDR2 FQGTGA. This CDR3 comprises 14 residues. Trimming removed 6 bases at V and 0 bases at J, with 11 bases between. CDR3 DNA sequence: TGTGCCAGCAGGCCGGGGGGAGTGAACACTGAAGCTTTCTTT. The encoded protein is CASRPGGVNTEAFF.

This chain uses TRBV27 with TRBJ1-4; D not resolved. This CDR3 region has 15 residues. The V gene's germline CDR1 is MNHEY and CDR2 SMNVEV (reference sequence). The ends were cut back, 8 bases at V and 1 base at J, with 14 bases in the middle. The CDR3 nucleotides are TGTGCCAGCGGGCCTCACCGGGAAACTAATGAAAAACTGTTTTTT. It is translated as CASGPHRETNEKLFF.

The gene calls are TRBV7-6 and TRBJ1-2; D unclear. The CDR3 extends over 14 amino acids. Trimming removed 5 bases from V and 4 bases from J, with 14 bases in between. Germline lookup yields CDR1 SGHVS and CDR2 FNYEAQ. The CDR3 bases are TGTGCCAGCAGCCCAAACACGGGGAGCTATGGCTACACCTTC. It yields the protein CASSPNTGSYGYTF.

The CDR3 sequence: CASRGGHTDIGTRAVAKNIQYF. For the CDR3, the DNA is TGTGCCTCCCGAGGCGGACACACGGACATCGGGACCCGGGCAGTAGCCAAAAACATTCAGTACTTC. The chain joins TRBV2 to TRBJ2-4; D is tentatively TRBD1 or TRBD2 (5 bases each). The germline V gene encodes CDR1 SNHLY and CDR2 FYNNEI. CDR3 size: 22 residues. Trimming pared 11 bases from V and 0 bases from J, leaving 38 bases between.

V gene TRBV4-2 combines with J gene TRBJ1-1, with D maybe TRBD1 (5 bases). Trimming cost V 11 bases and J 0 bases, with 16 bases left between them. Germline V lookup: CDR1 LGHNA, CDR2 YNFKEQ. This CDR3 has 14 amino acids. The CDR3 bases are TGTGCCGCCGGGGAGGTAGGGGTGAACACTGAAGCTTTCTTT. Its translation: CAAGEVGVNTEAFF.

The chain has TRBV4-1 and TRBJ2-2, with TRBD2 identical over 14 bases. The CDR3 contains 18 residues. V shed 3 bases, J shed 7 bases, and the junction held 10 bases outside the gene matches. Germline loops: CDR1 MGHRA, CDR2 YSYEKL. The CDR3, as DNA: TGCGCCAGCAGCCACCTCCCCGGGACTAGCGGGGGCGGCGGGGAGCTGTTTTTT. It yields the protein CASSHLPGTSGGGGELFF.

The chain links TRBV12-5 to TRBJ1-4, with D maybe TRBD1 (5 bases). The V gene's germline CDR1 is LGHNT and CDR2 FRNRAP. This CDR3 is built from 18 residues. V lost 7 bases, J lost 4 bases, and 25 bases lay in between. The chain's CDR3 is CASAPRQGREGFNEKLFF. The CDR3 nucleotides read TGTGCTAGTGCCCCACGCCAGGGCCGAGAGGGATTTAATGAAAAACTGTTTTTT.

V is TRBV7-2 and J is TRBJ1-1; D not certain. V was shortened by 2 bases and J by 1 base, with 8 bases between the two germline ends. This CDR3 is 14 amino acids long. Germline loops: CDR1 SGHTA, CDR2 FQGNSA. The CDR3 protein is CASSLTAGNTEAFF. The CDR3 DNA sequence: TGTGCCAGCAGCTTAACCGCGGGGAACACTGAAGCTTTCTTT.

The genes are TRBV28 and TRBJ1-2; 8 bases fit TRBD1. This CDR3 is built from 16 residues. CDR1 is MDHEN, CDR2 SYDVKM, per germline. The V segment lost 8 bases and the J segment 4 bases; nucleotides outside the gene matches: 15. The DNA for the CDR3 is TGTGCCAGCGGGCAGACACGGACAGGGTTTGGCTATGGCTACACCTTC. This translates into CASGQTRTGFGYGYTF.

This clone was observed once. Here the CDR3 reads CASSSQGQGRTEAFF. CDR3 in DNA: TGTGCCAGCAGTTCCCAGGGACAGGGGCGGACTGAAGCTTTCTTT. V usage is TRBV6-5 and J usage is TRBJ1-1; TRBD1 matches at 10 bases. The V segment lost 4 bases and the J segment 5 bases; nucleotides outside the gene matches: 7. The CDR3 has 15 amino acids. Germline V gene data show CDR1 as MNHEY and CDR2 as SVGAGI.

This chain joins TRBV4-1 and TRBJ2-1; maybe TRBD1 (5 bases). The V and J ends lost 4 bases and 5 bases respectively, with 12 bases between them. The CDR3 has 14 residues. Germline V gene sequence: CDR1 MGHRA, CDR2 YSYEKL. The CDR3 nucleotides read TGCGCCAGCAGCCTCAGGGTAGGGGACAATGAGCAGTTCTTC. Translation: CASSLRVGDNEQFF.

This chain connects TRBV21-1 to TRBJ1-6; the DNA was not compared with TRBD1, the D call given in the table. TRBV21-1 represents a pseudogene. The CDR3 totals 18 residues. CDR3 protein: CASLVSVTGGPPSSPLHF. The CDR3 DNA follows: TGTGCCAGCCTCGTAAGCGTGACAGGGGGCCCCCCGTCTTCACCCCTCCACTTT.

The V call is TRBV14, the J call TRBJ2-2; TRBD2 is a possible D gene (7 bases). The CDR3 sequence is 15 residues long. V lost 4 bases, J lost 3 bases, and 12 bases lay in between. Germline V CDR1 and CDR2: SGHDN, FVKESK. This chain's CDR3 is CASSRRGGYTGELFF. CDR3 nucleotides: TGTGCCAGCAGCCGAAGGGGGGGGTACACCGGGGAGCTGTTTTTT.

CDR3 DNA: TGTGCCAGCAGCTTAGGGCGGGGGACAGGGGCATTCAATCAGCCCCAGCATTTT. Translated, it gives CASSLGRGTGAFNQPQHF. V is TRBV7-8 and J is TRBJ1-5; TRBD1 aligns across 10 bases. Germline values: CDR1 SGHVS, CDR2 FQNEAQ. CDR3 length: 18 amino acids. V gave up 1 base and J gave up 3 bases; unmatched junction bases: 9. The full variable domain, its missing parts supplied by reference TRBV7-8 and TRBJ1-5, is GAGVSQSPRYKVAKRGQDVALRCDPISGHVSLFWYQQALGQGPEFLTYFQNEAQLDKSGLPSDRFFAERPEGSVSTLKIQRTQQEDSAVYLCASSLGRGTGAFNQPQHFGDGTRLSIL.

The chain has TRBV7-5 and TRBJ1-2; TRBD1, the table's D call, lacks a check against the DNA. TRBV7-5 constitutes a pseudogene. The CDR3 length is 15 residues. The CDR3 loop reads CVRSLGQGKGGGYTF. Written as DNA, the CDR3 is TGTGTCAGAAGCCTAGGACAGGGGAAGGGGGGTGGCTACACCTTC.

The chain carries TRBV15 and TRBJ2-1, with D possibly TRBD1 on 6 matching bases. CDR3 length: 15 amino acids. The V gene lost 0 bases and the J gene lost 9 bases, with 15 bases spanning the gap. Germline V gives CDR1 LNHNV, CDR2 YYDKDF (reference sequence). CDR3: CATSREAGEGVEQFF. The DNA of the CDR3 is TGTGCCACCAGCAGAGAGGCAGGGGAAGGGGTTGAGCAGTTCTTC.

V is TRBV19 and J is TRBJ2-7; 7 nucleotides agree with TRBD1. This CDR3 comprises 13 residues. The J segment lost 5 bases and the V segment lost 3 bases, leaving 4 bases of the junction unmatched. CDR1 and CDR2 from the germline V gene are LNHDA and SQIVND (reference sequence). The DNA of the CDR3 is TGTGCCAGTAGTATGCAGGGGGTAAACGAGCAGTACTTC. Its protein is CASSMQGVNEQYF.

This chain uses TRBV5-1 with TRBJ1-1, with TRBD1 as a possible D gene (5 bases). Germline lookup yields CDR1 SGHRS and CDR2 YFSETQ. Trimming stripped 1 base from V and 1 base from J, with 8 bases between. The CDR3 contains 14 residues. DNA for the CDR3: TGCGCCAGCAGCTTGACAGGAGAGAACACTGAAGCTTTCTTT. Protein sequence: CASSLTGENTEAFF.

The rearrangement links TRBV28 to TRBJ1-2; tentative D call: TRBD1 (5 bases). The CDR3 loop spans 14 amino acids. Trimming took 3 bases from V and 8 from J, leaving 16 bases between them. CDR1 and CDR2 from the germline V gene are MDHEN and SYDVKM. The CDR3 nucleotides are TGTGCCAGCAGTTTCATTCAGGGTCTGGAGGGCTACACCTTC. Translation gives CASSFIQGLEGYTF.

J is TRBJ2-2 and V is TRBV6-1, with D perhaps being TRBD1 or TRBD2 (6 bases each). Trimming pared 3 bases from V and 3 bases from J, leaving 17 bases between. CDR3 length equals 17 residues. Germline CDR1 and CDR2: MNHNS and SASEGT. The CDR3, as DNA: TGTGCCAGCAGTGATTTCGGGGGCAAACTGTACACCGGGGAGCTGTTTTTT. Its translation is CASSDFGGKLYTGELFF.

The rearrangement links TRBV7-9 to TRBJ1-6, with D unresolved. CDR3 size: 14 residues. CDR1 and CDR2 (germline): SEHNR, FQNEAQ (reference sequence). Deletions cut 5 bases from V and 9 bases from J, with 14 bases between. CDR3 residues: CASSPPVASSPLHF. The CDR3 DNA reads TGTGCCAGCAGCCCCCCCGTTGCCAGTTCACCCCTCCACTTT.